The rows below give T cell receptor beta chains drawn from one sample of a study of shared clonotypes between healthy human individuals. Sequenced by immunoSEQ multiplex PCR; TCRdb stores in-frame clones only, minus some. In the table there are 2,500,000 or so clones, roughly 92% of which are singletons. Sequenced sample: naive CD4+ T cells from PBMCs. These TCRs come from a man in his late teens or twenties in good health. Some clones in this sample may be carry-over from other donors' samples. Both conserved end residues are part of each CDR3. The D gene is left open where the match is weak. Clone size is given for some rows only: seen once, a few or many times, or a class if the clone is expanded.

d_call: -
v_call: TRBV28
j_call: TRBJ1-5
clone_size: -
cdr3_aa: CASSGLGAGSQPQHF
cdr3_nt: TGTGCCAGCTCCGGCTTAGGGGCGGGGAGCCAGCCCCAGCATTTT

d_call: -
v_call: TRBV10-1
j_call: TRBJ2-3
clone_size: -
cdr3_aa: CASSDRSPVTDTQYF
cdr3_nt: TGCGCCAGCAGTGATCGGTCCCCTGTCACAGATACGCAGTATTTT

d_call: -
v_call: TRBV5-1
j_call: TRBJ1-2
clone_size: -
cdr3_aa: CASSTEGRGSGYTF
cdr3_nt: TGCGCCAGCAGCACCGAGGGCAGGGGAAGTGGCTACACCTTC

d_call: TRBD2
v_call: TRBV19
j_call: TRBJ2-7
clone_size: -
cdr3_aa: CASSIGGRAYEQYF
cdr3_nt: TGTGCCAGTAGTATCGGTGGGAGGGCCTACGAGCAGTACTTC

d_call: -
v_call: TRBV5-1
j_call: TRBJ2-4
clone_size: -
cdr3_aa: CASSFPGENIQYF
cdr3_nt: TGCGCCAGCAGCTTCCCGGGAGAGAACATTCAGTACTTC

d_call: -
v_call: TRBV7-2
j_call: TRBJ2-7
clone_size: -
cdr3_aa: CASSLVAGEYEQYF
cdr3_nt: TGTGCCAGCAGCTTAGTGGCCGGGGAATACGAGCAGTACTTC

d_call: -
v_call: TRBV2
j_call: TRBJ1-1
clone_size: few
cdr3_aa: CASSGQRQKAFF
cdr3_nt: TGTGCCAGCAGTGGGCAGAGACAGAAAGCTTTCTTT

d_call: -
v_call: TRBV2
j_call: TRBJ2-1
clone_size: -
cdr3_aa: CASTFEVSSYNEQFF
cdr3_nt: TGTGCCAGCACCTTTGAGGTTAGCTCCTACAATGAGCAGTTCTTC

d_call: -
v_call: TRBV30
j_call: TRBJ1-2
clone_size: -
cdr3_aa: CAWSVTYGYTF
cdr3_nt: TGTGCCTGGAGTGTCACCTATGGCTACACCTTC

d_call: -
v_call: TRBV2
j_call: TRBJ2-7
clone_size: -
cdr3_aa: CASSDKGLTYEQYF
cdr3_nt: TGTGCCAGCAGTGACAAAGGACTGACCTACGAGCAGTACTTC

d_call: -
v_call: TRBV7-9
j_call: TRBJ1-4
clone_size: -
cdr3_aa: CASSLGRSNEKLFF
cdr3_nt: TGTGCCAGCAGCTTGGGCAGAAGTAATGAAAAACTGTTTTTT

d_call: -
v_call: TRBV19
j_call: TRBJ1-3
clone_size: -
cdr3_aa: CASSVLAGNTIYF
cdr3_nt: TGTGCCAGTAGTGTACTGGCGGGAAACACCATATATTTT

d_call: TRBD2
v_call: TRBV4-3
j_call: TRBJ2-3
clone_size: -
cdr3_aa: CASSQGGLAGVDTQYF
cdr3_nt: TGCGCCAGCAGCCAAGGGGGACTAGCGGGAGTAGATACGCAGTATTTT

d_call: TRBD2
v_call: TRBV28
j_call: TRBJ2-1
clone_size: -
cdr3_aa: CASSLSGTSGPSSYNEQFF
cdr3_nt: TGTGCCAGCAGTTTATCCGGGACTAGCGGCCCTAGCTCCTACAATGAGCAGTTCTTC

d_call: -
v_call: TRBV7-2
j_call: TRBJ2-7
clone_size: once
cdr3_aa: CASSLVGVSYHEQYF
cdr3_nt: TGTGCCAGCAGCTTAGTGGGGGTCTCTTACCACGAGCAGTACTTC

d_call: TRBD2
v_call: TRBV28
j_call: TRBJ2-7
clone_size: -
cdr3_aa: CASSFLRGARVAGSDYEQYF
cdr3_nt: TGTGCCAGCAGTTTTCTACGGGGCGCGAGGGTAGCGGGGAGTGACTACGAGCAGTACTTC

d_call: -
v_call: TRBV19
j_call: TRBJ2-4
clone_size: -
cdr3_aa: CASRGGEAKNIQYF
cdr3_nt: TGTGCCAGTAGGGGTGGGGAAGCCAAAAACATTCAGTACTTC

d_call: TRBD2
v_call: TRBV19
j_call: TRBJ2-1
clone_size: -
cdr3_aa: CASRSHGTSFNEQFF
cdr3_nt: TGTGCCAGTAGGAGCCACGGGACTAGCTTTAATGAGCAGTTCTTC

d_call: -
v_call: TRBV4-1
j_call: TRBJ2-7
clone_size: -
cdr3_aa: CASSRKTDFDEQYF
cdr3_nt: TGCGCCAGCAGCCGAAAAACAGACTTCGACGAGCAGTACTTC

d_call: -
v_call: TRBV4-1
j_call: TRBJ2-7
clone_size: -
cdr3_aa: CASSHPGQTSRDEQYF
cdr3_nt: TGCGCCAGCAGCCACCCGGGCCAAACTTCTAGGGACGAGCAGTACTTC

d_call: TRBD2
v_call: TRBV7-3
j_call: TRBJ2-3
clone_size: -
cdr3_aa: CASSSQAGGYTDTQYF
cdr3_nt: TGTGCCAGCAGCTCCCAGGCGGGAGGGTACACAGATACGCAGTATTTT

d_call: -
v_call: TRBV27
j_call: TRBJ1-1
clone_size: -
cdr3_aa: CASSWGADINTEAFF
cdr3_nt: TGTGCCAGCAGTTGGGGGGCGGATATAAACACTGAAGCTTTCTTT

d_call: TRBD1
v_call: TRBV10-3
j_call: TRBJ2-7
clone_size: -
cdr3_aa: CAISESRLGQGNEQYF
cdr3_nt: TGTGCCATCAGTGAGTCACGGCTTGGACAGGGGAACGAGCAGTACTTC